One sample yielded the 9 T cell receptor beta chains listed below, sequenced in a study of T-cell reconstitution after alpha-beta-depleted transplantation in children (dated by TCRdb to about 2016). The method behind the library was PCR. TCRdb records Illumina HiSeq 2500 as the sequencer. Molecular barcoding was employed in the preparation of TCR libraries, with unique molecular identifiers being used to normalize TCRbeta repertoire quantification. The public reads were quality trimmed at Q25 with fastp and then assembled into clones with MiXCR by TCRdb, keeping productive beta chains. Entries that share a CDR3 protein sequence are merged under the most common genes and DNA. The sample includes 700,000 to 850,000 distinct CDR3 sequences, with about 15% observed a single time. The ten largest account for around 5.3% of the sample. According to the study, the label for this sample's treatment or condition signals: allogeneic hematopoietic cell transplantation with graft depleted of TCRalphabeta T cells and CD19 B cells.

Sequenced material: PBMCs, mostly from graft donor cells, taken 360 days after TCRalphabeta/CD19-depleted stem cell transplant. Receptor source: a male patient aged 10 to 17 who had a stem cell transplant for acute lymphoblastic leukemia, so the T cells may come from the graft donor.

This clonotype was seen a few times. The V call is TRBV29-1, the J call TRBJ1-1, with TRBD1 matching 10 bases. This CDR3 comprises 15 residues. CDR1 is SQVTM, CDR2 ANQGSEA, per germline. V was pared by 4 bases and J by 0 bases, with 5 bases of the junction left unmatched. CDR3 loop: CSVGPTGGMNTEAFF. In nucleotides, the CDR3 is TGCAGCGTTGGACCGACAGGGGGCATGAACACTGAAGCTTTCTTT.

The sample holds a few counts of this clonotype. This chain connects TRBV7-9 to TRBJ2-2; D not resolved. This CDR3 contains 12 residues. V lost 5 bases to trimming and J lost 7 bases, with 8 bases between them. Germline V gene sequence: CDR1 SEHNR, CDR2 FQNEAQ (reference sequence). The CDR3 nucleotides read TGTGCCAGCAGCGCCATTGGCGGGGAGCTGTTTTTT. Protein product: CASSAIGGELFF.

In its sample, this clonotype was seen a few times. The chain links TRBV7-3 to TRBJ2-3, with 9 positions matching TRBD2. V lost 4 bases, J lost 0 bases, and 5 bases stayed unmatched. Germline loops: CDR1 SGHTA, CDR2 FQGTGA. The CDR3 is 16 residues long. In DNA, the CDR3 is TGTGCCAGCAGCTCCGGACTAGCGACTAGCACAGATACGCAGTATTTT. It specifies CASSSGLATSTDTQYF.

This clonotype was seen only a few times. The chain employs TRBV29-1 and TRBJ2-2; D possibly corresponds to TRBD1 (6 bases). The CDR3 loop spans 15 amino acids. With 1 base removed from V and 2 bases from J, the gap between germline ends came to 11 bases. Per the germline V gene, CDR1 is SQVTM and CDR2 is ANQGSEA. In nucleotides, the CDR3 is TGCAGCGTTGAAGCCTCCGGGACAAACACCGGGGAGCTGTTTTTT. Translating gives CSVEASGTNTGELFF.

This chain uses TRBV2 with TRBJ2-7; D may be TRBD2 (5 bases). The CDR3 runs to 14 residues. Germline V gene sequence: CDR1 SNHLY, CDR2 FYNNEI. V lost 7 bases to trimming and J lost 6 bases, with 19 bases between them. The CDR3: CASNYRTPPGEQYF. CDR3 DNA: TGTGCCAGCAATTATCGGACTCCCCCCGGCGAGCAGTACTTC. Supplemented by reference TRBV2 and TRBJ2-7, the full variable domain reads EPEVTQTPSHQVTQMGQEVILRCVPISNHLYFYWYRQILGQKVEFLVSFYNNEISEKSEIFDDQFSVERPDGSNFTLKIRSTKLEDSAMYFCASNYRTPPGEQYFGPGTRLTVT.

This chain links TRBV6-5 with TRBJ1-1; 8 nucleotides align to TRBD1. The CDR3 is 11 amino acids. J lost 6 bases, V lost 6 bases, and 0 bases had no gene match. CDR1 is MNHEY and CDR2 is SVGAGI in the germline V gene. In DNA, the CDR3 is TGTGCCAGCAGACAGGGGGCTGAAGCTTTCTTT. Amino acid sequence: CASRQGAEAFF.

The CDR3 DNA reads TGTGCCAGCAGCTTCCCGGGTGGCAATCAGCCCCAGCATTTT. Translating gives CASSFPGGNQPQHF. V and J are TRBV5-5 and TRBJ1-5; no clear D. Trimming took 2 bases from V and 2 from J, leaving 8 bases between them. Germline CDR1 and CDR2: SGHKS and YYEKEE (reference sequence). The CDR3 consists of 14 residues.

This clonotype was detected a few times. The rearrangement uses TRBV2 and TRBJ2-5; 11 bases line up with TRBD1. Germline assignment: CDR1 SNHLY and CDR2 FYNNEI. The CDR3 contains 14 residues. J gave up 4 bases and V 4 bases, and 2 bases lay outside the gene matches. CDR3 sequence: CASSVDRGRETQYF. The CDR3, as DNA: TGTGCCAGCAGTGTGGACAGGGGGCGAGAGACCCAGTACTTC.

The chain couples TRBV20-1 to TRBJ2-5, with D maybe TRBD2 (6 bases). V shed 8 bases and J shed 2 bases, with 12 bases lying between them. Germline CDR1 DFQATT, CDR2 SNEGSKA (reference sequence). The CDR3 is 12 amino acids. The CDR3: CSRRLAQETQYF. CDR3 bases: TGCAGTAGGCGGCTAGCGCAAGAGACCCAGTACTTC.